This passage covers 16 T cell receptor beta chains from one sample sequenced in a study of cytomegalovirus exposure and HLA in healthy donors. Primers: 60 Vbeta forward and 13 Jbeta reverse. Clones were read by immunoSEQ multiplex PCR, and TCRdb kept only the in-frame ones, dropping some. This sample contains 150,000 to 200,000 clones. Specimen: PBMCs. The receptor source for this set is an older woman in good health and CMV-seronegative.

The V and J genes are TRBV5-1 and TRBJ2-1, with 7 bases aligning to TRBD2. The trim removed 0 bases at V and 5 bases at J, leaving 8 bases unmatched. The CDR3 has 16 residues. The germline gives CDR1 SGHRS, CDR2 YFSETQ. As DNA, the CDR3 is TGCGCCAGCAGCTTGGAGCGGGGAGTTCCTAACAATGAGCAGTTCTTC. Translating it yields CASSLERGVPNNEQFF.

The V gene is TRBV7-9, the J gene TRBJ1-4; D perhaps matches TRBD1 (6 bases). CDR1 SEHNR and CDR2 FQNEAQ come from the germline V gene (reference sequence). V was cut by 5 bases and J by 4 bases, with 14 bases left in between. CDR3 length: 15 amino acids. Here the CDR3 reads CASSLSGVVNEKLFF. The CDR3 DNA reads TGTGCCAGCAGCCTGTCAGGGGTGGTTAATGAAAAACTGTTTTTT.

The J gene is TRBJ2-3, the V gene TRBV2; 8 bases agree with TRBD2. The CDR3 is 18 amino acids. J lost 1 base, V lost 6 bases, and 15 bases had no gene match. CDR1 is SNHLY and CDR2 is FYNNEI in the germline V gene. The CDR3 DNA reads TGTGCCAGCAGCCCACGACAGCGGGGGAGCCGGGGCACAGATACGCAGTATTTT. Its protein is CASSPRQRGSRGTDTQYF.

This chain uses TRBV9 with TRBJ1-5; D is perhaps TRBD1 (5 bases). The CDR3 length is 15 residues. Trimming left V 0 bases short and J 0 bases short, with 7 bases between. CDR1 and CDR2 from the germline V gene are SGDLS and YYNGEE. CDR3 nucleotide sequence: TGTGCCAGCAGCGTAGCAGGGAATAGCAATCAGCCCCAGCATTTT. The encoded protein is CASSVAGNSNQPQHF. The full variable domain, completed using reference TRBV9 and TRBJ1-5, is DSGVTQTPKHLITATGQRVTLRCSPRSGDLSVYWYQQSLDQGLQFLIQYYNGEERAKGNILERFSAQQFPDLHSELNLSSLELGDSALYFCASSVAGNSNQPQHFGDGTRLSIL.

The rearrangement joins TRBV5-4 to TRBJ2-1, with a tentative D call TRBD2 (5 bases). Germline loops: CDR1 SGHNT, CDR2 YYREEE (reference sequence). This CDR3 comprises 15 residues. Trimming shortened V by 5 bases and J by 3 bases, and 15 bases separated the two germline ends. CDR3 in DNA: TGTGCCAGCAGACCGCAGACCGGGAACTACAATGAGCAGTTCTTC. Encoded protein: CASRPQTGNYNEQFF. Looking up the rest from reference TRBV5-4 and TRBJ2-1 gives the full variable domain: ETGVTQSPTHLIKTRGQQVTLRCSSQSGHNTVSWYQQALGQGPQFIFQYYREEENGRGNFPPRFSGLQFPNYSSELNVNALELDDSALYLCASRPQTGNYNEQFFGPGTRLTVL.

In DNA form, the CDR3 reads TGTGCCAGCAGCTTAAGTAGCGGCAATGAGCAGTTCTTC. Its translation: CASSLSSGNEQFF. The chain combines TRBV7-3 with TRBJ2-1, with a weak D call TRBD2 (6 bases). The germline CDR1 and CDR2 sequences are SGHTA and FQGTGA. This CDR3 is built from 13 residues. With 1 base removed from V and 6 bases from J, the gap between germline ends came to 7 bases.

The chain joins TRBV6-6 to TRBJ2-7; D remains unclear. This CDR3 comprises 11 residues. Per germline, CDR1 MNHNY and CDR2 SVGAGI (reference sequence). Trimming took off 2 bases at V and 5 bases at J, with 4 bases between the two ends. The CDR3 loop reads CASSYINEQYF. The DNA of the CDR3 is TGTGCCAGCAGTTACATTAACGAGCAGTACTTC.

V usage is TRBV5-1 and J usage is TRBJ1-1; weak D call: TRBD1 (6 bases). Germline values: CDR1 SGHRS, CDR2 YFSETQ. This CDR3 is 14 amino acids long. V lost 2 bases, J lost 6 bases, and 14 bases lay in between. The CDR3 nucleotides read TGCGCCAGCAGCTTTACCGGGACAACGGCTGAAGCTTTCTTT. Encoded protein: CASSFTGTTAEAFF. Supplemented by reference TRBV5-1 and TRBJ1-1, the full variable domain reads KAGVTQTPRYLIKTRGQQVTLSCSPISGHRSVSWYQQTPGQGLQFLFEYFSETQRNKGNFPGRFSGRQFSNSRSEMNVSTLELGDSALYLCASSFTGTTAEAFFGQGTRLTVV.

The chain combines TRBV5-1 with TRBJ2-3, with 11 bases aligning to TRBD2. The CDR3 is 16 amino acids. Per germline, CDR1 SGHRS and CDR2 YFSETQ. Unmatched junction bases numbered 6, after V lost 4 bases and J lost 2 bases. CDR3 bases: TGCGCCAGCAGCACCCGACTAGCGGGGCCCACAGATACGCAGTATTTT. Its translation: CASSTRLAGPTDTQYF.

The chain employs TRBV2 and TRBJ2-3; D is possibly TRBD2 (6 bases). CDR3 length: 16 residues. V dropped 4 bases and J dropped 0 bases, with 14 bases sitting between them. CDR1 and CDR2 from the germline V gene are SNHLY and FYNNEI. The CDR3, as DNA: TGTGCCAGCAGTGGGTGGCGGGATAGGAGCACAGATACGCAGTATTTT. It codes for CASSGWRDRSTDTQYF.

This CDR3 is CASSLDEDRGTEAFF. CDR3 coding DNA: TGCGCCAGCAGCTTGGACGAGGACAGGGGCACTGAAGCTTTCTTT. The chain carries TRBV5-1 and TRBJ1-1; 9 nucleotides agree with TRBD1. The CDR3 consists of 15 residues. Germline loops: CDR1 SGHRS, CDR2 YFSETQ. V shed 0 bases, J shed 4 bases, and the junction held 4 bases outside the gene matches.

The chain recombines TRBV10-2 with TRBJ2-1; 10 bases align to TRBD2. The CDR3 runs to 15 residues. Trimming at V came to 2 bases and at J to 10 bases, leaving 8 bases not matched to a gene. Per the germline V gene, CDR1 is WSHSY and CDR2 is SAAADI. The CDR3 coding sequence is TGCGCCAGCAGTGAGGCATCTAGCGGGAGCACCGAGCAGTTCTTC. Its protein product is CASSEASSGSTEQFF.

This chain joins TRBV7-9 and TRBJ2-5; 8 bases match TRBD1. Germline V CDR1 and CDR2: SEHNR, FQNEAQ (reference sequence). After removal of 2 bases from V and 7 bases from J, the junction contained 6 bases not matched to a gene. CDR3 length: 14 amino acids. CDR3 loop: CASSLPDREVTQYF. Written as DNA, the CDR3 is TGTGCCAGCAGCTTACCGGACAGGGAGGTGACCCAGTACTTC.

The chain employs TRBV6-5 and TRBJ2-2, with 7 positions matching TRBD1. The CDR3 length is 13 residues. Germline-derived CDR1 and CDR2 are MNHEY and SVGAGI. The trim removed 6 bases at V and 5 bases at J, leaving 3 bases unmatched. CDR3 nucleotide sequence: TGTGCCAGCAGCGACAGGGAAACCGGGGAGCTGTTTTTT. As protein: CASSDRETGELFF.

V is TRBV5-1 and J is TRBJ1-5; maybe TRBD1 (6 bases). The V and J ends lost 0 bases and 1 base respectively, with 8 bases between them. The CDR3 is made up of 15 amino acids. Per the germline V gene, CDR1 is SGHRS and CDR2 is YFSETQ. The CDR3 nucleotides are TGCGCCAGCAGCTTGGCAGGGGTAAGCAATCAGCCCCAGCATTTT. Its protein product is CASSLAGVSNQPQHF.

V and J are TRBV10-3 and TRBJ1-2, with D maybe TRBD1 (5 bases). Trimming took off 4 bases at V and 8 bases at J, with 17 bases between the two ends. The CDR3 spans 14 residues. The germline V gene has CDR1 ENHRY and CDR2 SYGVKD. CDR3 nucleotides: TGTGCCATCAGTGCCCAGGGAGGAGTAAGCGGCTACACCTTC. The encoded protein is CAISAQGGVSGYTF.